These 32 T cell receptor beta chains originate from one sample sequenced in a study of beta chain features in type 1 diabetes. These TCRs are of unknown antigen specificity. Expressed TCRB transcripts were sequenced because the isolated RNA had all been reverse transcribed beforehand. Using immunoSEQ multiplex PCR, the repertoire was profiled, and TCRdb retains in-frame clones only, with some absent. Counted here are roughly 150,000 clones, approximately 8% occurring once; the ten biggest clones make up 0.5%. General study findings and limits: Type 1 diabetes patients had moderately but significantly shorter TCRB CDR3s in all four CD4+ subsets.

Sequenced input: central memory CD4+ T cells from blood. These receptors came from a man aged 18-30 years with type 1 diabetes.

This clone was detected only a few times. V is TRBV5-1 and J is TRBJ2-1; D is possibly TRBD2 (5 bases). V lost 0 bases and J lost 10, with 11 bases in between. The CDR3 extends over 13 amino acids. In germline, CDR1 is SGHRS, CDR2 YFSETQ. The CDR3 protein is CASSLAGGPEQFF. Here the CDR3 DNA reads TGCGCCAGCAGCTTGGCCGGAGGACCGGAGCAGTTCTTC.

This clone came up a few times. CDR3 coding DNA: TGTGCCAGCAGTTATCAGGGGAGCTCCTACAATGAGCAGTTCTTC. It is translated as CASSYQGSSYNEQFF. The chain employs TRBV6-5 and TRBJ2-1, with D perhaps matching TRBD1 (6 bases). CDR1 and CDR2 (germline): MNHEY, SVGAGI. The CDR3 loop spans 15 amino acids. Trimming took off 3 bases at V and 0 bases at J, with 9 bases between the two ends.

This clone was found many times. The chain joins TRBV6-5 to TRBJ2-7; 9 positions match TRBD2. Trimming took 2 bases from V and 2 from J; bases not matched to a gene: 4. This CDR3 contains 15 residues. Germline CDR1 reads MNHEY; CDR2 reads SVGAGI. The CDR3 DNA is TGTGCCAGCAGTTACCGGCGGGGGGGTACCTACGAGCAGTACTTC. Translation gives CASSYRRGGTYEQYF.

The chain uses TRBV6-4 and TRBJ2-3; possible D gene TRBD2, 6 bases. V lost 3 bases, J lost 3 bases, and 13 bases lay in between. Germline V CDR1 and CDR2: MRHNA, SNTAGT. The CDR3 consists of 15 residues. The CDR3 sequence: CASSDRGFMTDTQYF. The CDR3 DNA reads TGTGCCAGCAGTGATCGGGGGTTTATGACAGATACGCAGTATTTT.

There are a few counts of this clone. The chain's CDR3 is CASSSFQGGRVETQYF. CDR3 DNA: TGTGCCAGCAGTTCCTTCCAGGGGGGAAGAGTAGAGACCCAGTACTTC. V gene TRBV28 combines with J gene TRBJ2-5; D is possibly TRBD1 (7 bases). The CDR3 runs 16 residues. The germline CDR1 and CDR2 sequences are MDHEN and SYDVKM. Trimming removed 4 bases from V and 4 bases from J, with 19 bases in between.

In this sample, this clone turned up many times. The chain carries TRBV4-3 and TRBJ1-1; TRBD1 might be the D (5 bases). Germline V lookup: CDR1 LGHNA, CDR2 YSLEER. The length of the CDR3 is 16 residues. The germline V and J ends were trimmed by 5 bases and 4 bases, with 20 bases remaining between them. CDR3 in amino acids: CASSKAQGLYITEAFF. The CDR3, as DNA: TGCGCCAGCAGCAAAGCGCAGGGCCTATATATCACTGAAGCTTTCTTT.

This clone was detected ten times or more. The chain combines TRBV19 with TRBJ1-4; D not resolved. V lost 5 bases and J 8 bases, leaving 6 bases between the germline ends. The germline gives CDR1 LNHDA, CDR2 SQIVND (reference sequence). CDR3 length: 11 residues. The CDR3 region has the DNA TGTGCCAGTAGTGAGGAGGAAAAACTGTTTTTT. The encoded protein is CASSEEEKLFF. Variable domain in full (rest from reference TRBV19 and TRBJ1-4): DGGITQSPKYLFRKEGQNVTLSCEQNLNHDAMYWYRQDPGQGLRLIYYSQIVNDFQKGDIAEGYSVSREKKESFPLTVTSAQKNPTAFYLCASSEEEKLFFGSGTQLSVL.

This chain joins TRBV5-4 and TRBJ2-1; D not certain. The CDR3 consists of 16 residues. Trimming cost V 6 bases and J 10 bases, with 26 bases left between them. The V gene's germline CDR1 is SGHNT and CDR2 YYREEE (reference sequence). CDR3 region: CASTEPGGGTFREQFF. The CDR3 coding sequence is TGTGCCAGCACCGAACCCGGCGGCGGAACCTTTCGAGAGCAGTTCTTC.

This clone was found a few times. The chain combines TRBV30 with TRBJ2-1; possibly TRBD2 for D (5 bases). With 5 bases removed from V and 9 bases from J, the gap between germline ends came to 17 bases. The length of the CDR3 is 13 residues. Per germline, CDR1 GTSNPN and CDR2 SVGIG (reference sequence). The DNA for the CDR3 is TGTGCCTGGGAGGCCGGGAACGGTGGTGAGCAGTTCTTC. Protein product: CAWEAGNGGEQFF.

This chain uses TRBV5-1 with TRBJ1-6; D is unclear. Germline CDR1 is SGHRS and CDR2 is YFSETQ. CDR3 length equals 16 residues. With 0 bases removed from V and 1 base from J, the gap between germline ends came to 8 bases. In nucleotides, the CDR3 is TGCGCCAGCAGCTTGGAACAGCTATCCTATAATTCACCCCTCCACTTT. Translating gives CASSLEQLSYNSPLHF. The complete variable domain, with remaining parts taken from reference TRBV5-1 and TRBJ1-6, reads KAGVTQTPRYLIKTRGQQVTLSCSPISGHRSVSWYQQTPGQGLQFLFEYFSETQRNKGNFPGRFSGRQFSNSRSEMNVSTLELGDSALYLCASSLEQLSYNSPLHFGNGTRLTVT.

The V call is TRBV7-2, the J call TRBJ2-3; D gene ambiguous. The CDR3 length is 14 residues. Trimming left V 1 base short and J 1 base short, with 6 bases between. CDR1 and CDR2 from the germline V gene are SGHTA and FQGNSA. CDR3 sequence: CASSLDQGTDTQYF. DNA of the CDR3: TGTGCCAGCAGCTTAGACCAGGGCACAGATACGCAGTATTTT.

This chain uses TRBV19 with TRBJ2-7; D might be TRBD1 (6 bases). Germline-derived CDR1 and CDR2 are LNHDA and SQIVND (reference sequence). This CDR3 has 11 amino acids. V was cut by 9 bases and J by 7 bases, with 13 bases left in between. Here the CDR3 DNA reads TGTGCCAGCCGGAAGGGGGTGGAGCAGTACTTC. Protein: CASRKGVEQYF.

This clone has ten or more counts. The chain uses TRBV28 and TRBJ2-1; the D gene is possibly TRBD1 (5 bases). The germline V gene encodes CDR1 MDHEN and CDR2 SYDVKM. V lost 6 bases, J lost 5 bases, and 11 bases lay in between. This CDR3 contains 13 residues. The CDR3 DNA sequence: TGTGCCAGCAGCCCACACAGGAACAATGAGCAGTTCTTC. Residues: CASSPHRNNEQFF.

Only a few counts were recorded for this clone. The CDR3 nucleotides are TGTGCCAGCAGTTTAGAGGAGACAGGGTTGTTCTTC. Encoded protein: CASSLEETGLFF. The chain has TRBV28 and TRBJ2-1; 7 nucleotides agree with TRBD1. The CDR3 has 12 residues. The germline V gene has CDR1 MDHEN and CDR2 SYDVKM. With V trimmed by 2 bases and J by 15 bases, 7 bases remained unmatched.

In its sample, this clone was seen a few times. The sample carries other DNA sequences with the same CDR3. The chain carries TRBV7-2 and TRBJ2-7; 11 bases agree with TRBD1. The CDR3 consists of 16 residues. Germline assignment: CDR1 SGHTA and CDR2 FQGNSA. The V segment lost 6 bases and the J segment 3 bases; nucleotides outside the gene matches: 10. The DNA for the CDR3 is TGTGCCAGCAGTCTATATACCGGGACAGGGGGCTACGAGCAGTACTTC. Protein product: CASSLYTGTGGYEQYF.

The V call is TRBV6-5, the J call TRBJ1-2; 8 bases align to TRBD1. This CDR3 region has 15 residues. The germline gives CDR1 MNHEY, CDR2 SVGAGI. Unmatched junction bases numbered 9, after V lost 5 bases and J lost 4 bases. The CDR3 spells CASSQGQVGGYGYTF. The CDR3, as DNA: TGTGCCAGCAGTCAGGGACAGGTTGGAGGCTATGGCTACACCTTC.

The J gene is TRBJ2-7, the V gene TRBV7-2; no reliable D call. Trimming removed 0 bases from V and 1 base from J, with 10 bases in between. Germline CDR1 and CDR2: SGHTA and FQGNSA. The CDR3 sequence is 15 residues long. CDR3 sequence: CASSLAYSPSYEQYF. CDR3 DNA: TGTGCCAGCAGCTTAGCGTACTCGCCGTCCTACGAGCAGTACTTC.

The CDR3 DNA reads TGTGCCAGCAGGCGGGGGCCTGCTGGCTACACCTTC. It yields the protein CASRRGPAGYTF. The chain has TRBV28 and TRBJ1-2; D is perhaps TRBD1 (6 bases). The CDR3 contains 12 residues. V lost 6 bases and J lost 7, with 12 bases in between. CDR1 is MDHEN, CDR2 SYDVKM, per germline.

This chain uses TRBV7-2 with TRBJ1-4; TRBD1 might be the D (5 bases). With 5 bases removed from V and 3 bases from J, the gap between germline ends came to 13 bases. CDR1 is SGHTA, CDR2 FQGNSA, per germline. The length of the CDR3 is 15 residues. CDR3 residues: CASSRGGGSNEKLFF. Written as DNA, the CDR3 is TGTGCCAGCAGCCGAGGTGGGGGGTCTAATGAAAAACTGTTTTTT.

The chain combines TRBV5-4 with TRBJ2-1; 9 bases are shared with TRBD2. Trimming took 4 bases from V and 4 from J; bases not matched to a gene: 15. Looked up from germline, CDR1 is SGHNT and CDR2 is YYREEE (reference sequence). The CDR3 has 18 amino acids. This chain's CDR3 is CASSPQTSGPRRYNEQFF. DNA of the CDR3: TGTGCCAGCAGCCCTCAAACTAGCGGGCCCCGAAGGTACAATGAGCAGTTCTTC.

Only a few counts were recorded for this clone. CDR3 in DNA: TGTGCCAGCACCCTCAGCGCTGAGCAGTTCTTC. Protein product: CASTLSAEQFF. The rearrangement links TRBV28 to TRBJ2-1; D not resolved. V lost 7 bases and J 9 bases, leaving 10 bases between the germline ends. The germline V gene has CDR1 MDHEN and CDR2 SYDVKM. The CDR3 is 11 amino acids.

CDR3 residues: CASSSGSNQPQHF. In DNA, the CDR3 is TGTGCCAGCAGTTCGGGGAGCAATCAGCCCCAGCATTTT. The chain employs TRBV6-6 and TRBJ1-5; D gene uncertain. The V and J ends lost 4 bases and 1 base respectively, with 5 bases between them. CDR1 is MNHNY and CDR2 is SVGAGI in the germline V gene (reference sequence). The CDR3 covers 13 residues.

In its sample, this clone was seen a few times. Additional DNA sequences in this sample encode the identical CDR3. This sequence joins TRBV5-1 and TRBJ1-5; D perhaps matches TRBD1 (6 bases). CDR1 SGHRS and CDR2 YFSETQ come from the germline V gene. This CDR3 has 15 residues. Trimming pared 3 bases from V and 3 bases from J, leaving 13 bases between. CDR3 amino acids: CASSSDGQPNQPQHF. The CDR3 region has the DNA TGCGCCAGCAGCTCCGACGGACAGCCCAATCAGCCCCAGCATTTT.

V and J are TRBV19 and TRBJ1-1; possibly TRBD1 for D (6 bases). CDR3 length equals 15 residues. Trimming shortened V by 5 bases and J by 2 bases, and 15 bases separated the two germline ends. The germline gives CDR1 LNHDA, CDR2 SQIVND (reference sequence). CDR3 nucleotide sequence: TGTGCCAGTAGTGCGAGGACAGCCCTTAACACTGAAGCTTTCTTT. It encodes CASSARTALNTEAFF. Together with reference TRBV19 and TRBJ1-1, the CDR3 gives the full variable domain: DGGITQSPKYLFRKEGQNVTLSCEQNLNHDAMYWYRQDPGQGLRLIYYSQIVNDFQKGDIAEGYSVSREKKESFPLTVTSAQKNPTAFYLCASSARTALNTEAFFGQGTRLTVV.

This sequence joins TRBV30 and TRBJ1-3, with D perhaps matching TRBD1 (5 bases). The CDR3 spans 15 residues. Germline CDR1 is GTSNPN and CDR2 is SVGIG (reference sequence). Trimming took 2 bases from V and 2 from J, leaving 13 bases between them. The CDR3 is CAWSLFRGAGNTIYF. As DNA, the CDR3 is TGTGCCTGGAGTCTGTTTAGGGGCGCTGGAAACACCATATATTTT.

The genes are TRBV6-6 and TRBJ2-1; 7 bases agree with TRBD2. Trimming at V came to 0 bases and at J to 8 bases, leaving 7 bases not matched to a gene. The CDR3 spans 15 residues. CDR1 is MNHNY, CDR2 SVGAGI, per germline (reference sequence). Here the CDR3 reads CASSYSAGEGYEQFF. In DNA, the CDR3 is TGTGCCAGCAGTTACTCGGCGGGGGAGGGGTATGAGCAGTTCTTC.

The chain couples TRBV19 to TRBJ1-4; possibly TRBD1 for D (5 bases). The CDR3 length is 14 residues. Trimming left V 5 bases short and J 11 bases short, with 18 bases between. Germline CDR1 is LNHDA and CDR2 is SQIVND (reference sequence). CDR3 coding DNA: TGTGCCAGTAGTCCCCGCCCGGACATGGGGAAACTGTTTTTT. Amino acid sequence: CASSPRPDMGKLFF.

This clone was seen only a few times. This sequence joins TRBV5-1 and TRBJ2-7; TRBD1 aligns across 7 bases. Germline V gene lookup returns CDR1 SGHRS and CDR2 YFSETQ. The CDR3 sequence is 14 residues long. Trimming took 0 bases from V and 5 from J; bases not matched to a gene: 5. The CDR3 nucleotides are TGCGCCAGCAGCTTGGGGCAGGGGGTACACGAGCAGTACTTC. Its translation is CASSLGQGVHEQYF.

This clone was recorded a few times. The chain links TRBV7-9 to TRBJ1-1; 10 bases are shared with TRBD1. The CDR3 consists of 15 residues. V was clipped by 6 bases and J by 3 bases; unmatched bases: 7. Per germline, CDR1 SEHNR and CDR2 FQNEAQ (reference sequence). CDR3 coding DNA: TGTGCCAGCAGTGATAGGACAGGGGGGGACACTGAAGCTTTCTTT. It translates to CASSDRTGGDTEAFF.

This clone was observed a handful of times. CDR3 region: CAISESQDTQYF. DNA for the CDR3: TGTGCCATCAGTGAGTCCCAAGATACGCAGTATTTT. This chain connects TRBV10-3 to TRBJ2-3; no firm D call. The germline gives CDR1 ENHRY, CDR2 SYGVKD. This CDR3 region has 12 residues. The ends were cut back, 0 bases at V and 5 bases at J, with 3 bases in the middle.

This clone came up a few times. The rearrangement links TRBV19 to TRBJ2-3; D is possibly TRBD1 (5 bases). The V end was cut by 5 bases, the J end by 1 base, with 10 bases between. The CDR3 is 14 residues long. Looked up from germline, CDR1 is LNHDA and CDR2 is SQIVND (reference sequence). CDR3 sequence: CASSRQGRTDTQYF. The CDR3 DNA reads as TGTGCCAGTAGTCGGCAGGGCCGCACAGATACGCAGTATTTT. Variable domain in full (rest from reference TRBV19 and TRBJ2-3): DGGITQSPKYLFRKEGQNVTLSCEQNLNHDAMYWYRQDPGQGLRLIYYSQIVNDFQKGDIAEGYSVSREKKESFPLTVTSAQKNPTAFYLCASSRQGRTDTQYFGPGTRLTVL.

The chain carries TRBV28 and TRBJ1-2; D not certain. The CDR3 consists of 14 residues. V was clipped by 7 bases and J by 0 bases, with 12 bases between them. The germline V gene encodes CDR1 MDHEN and CDR2 SYDVKM. CDR3 nucleotide sequence: TGTGCCAGCAATCCCGGAGAGCCTAACTATGGCTACACCTTC. Protein sequence: CASNPGEPNYGYTF.